A selection of T cell receptor beta chains follows, all from one sample in a study of T cells expressing NK-cell markers. No DNA is given; TCRdb re-called the 5' RACE reads and lists each CDR3 protein once. This table holds over 100,000 distinct CDR3 sequences. What was sequenced was blood T cells: a sorted CD56 or NKG2C T cell subset, CD4+ or CD8+ T cells, or bulk PBMC T cells (not recorded which). All receptors derive from a woman between 18 and 75 years old in good health. The CDR3 runs from the conserved cysteine through the conserved F or W. Each record gives: V gene, J gene, clone size, CDR3 protein. Expanded clones are given a class, and other clones once, few, many or no size at all.

v_call: TRBV5-1
j_call: TRBJ1-1
clone_size: NA
cdr3_aa: CASSFGQSAEAFF

v_call: TRBV3-1
j_call: TRBJ2-3
clone_size: NA
cdr3_aa: CASSPYQQGGTDTQYF

v_call: TRBV7-2
j_call: TRBJ2-1
clone_size: NA
cdr3_aa: CASSALGSGSDNEQFF

v_call: TRBV9
j_call: TRBJ1-2
clone_size: NA
cdr3_aa: CASSASFGTGFGYTF

v_call: TRBV7-6
j_call: TRBJ2-1
clone_size: NA
cdr3_aa: CASSPAGIEQFF

v_call: TRBV27
j_call: TRBJ2-2
clone_size: NA
cdr3_aa: CASSPTGGGELFF

v_call: TRBV28
j_call: TRBJ2-5
clone_size: NA
cdr3_aa: CASSPEAILADQETQYF

v_call: TRBV6-1
j_call: TRBJ1-5
clone_size: NA
cdr3_aa: CASRDPGPSQPQHF

v_call: TRBV27
j_call: TRBJ2-5
clone_size: NA
cdr3_aa: CASSLGTGATQYF

v_call: TRBV27
j_call: TRBJ2-3
clone_size: NA
cdr3_aa: CASSLLLAGGHSSTDTQYF

v_call: TRBV28
j_call: TRBJ2-1
clone_size: NA
cdr3_aa: CASSLFRAGVLGNEQFF

v_call: TRBV19
j_call: TRBJ2-7
clone_size: NA
cdr3_aa: CATGRNSYEQYF

v_call: TRBV12-3/TRBV12-4
j_call: TRBJ2-3
clone_size: NA
cdr3_aa: CASSPGTGGDTQYF

v_call: TRBV20-1
j_call: TRBJ2-1
clone_size: NA
cdr3_aa: CSARAGLSDNEQFF

v_call: TRBV12-3/TRBV12-4
j_call: TRBJ2-3
clone_size: NA
cdr3_aa: CASSSATDETQYF

v_call: TRBV20-1
j_call: TRBJ1-2
clone_size: NA
cdr3_aa: CSARQGGGYTF

v_call: TRBV29-1
j_call: TRBJ2-5
clone_size: NA
cdr3_aa: CSVEPGEETQYF

v_call: TRBV6-5
j_call: TRBJ2-7
clone_size: NA
cdr3_aa: CASSYSMGSYEQYF

v_call: TRBV27
j_call: TRBJ2-1
clone_size: NA
cdr3_aa: CASRYSSGGLYNEQFF

v_call: TRBV6-5
j_call: TRBJ2-3
clone_size: NA
cdr3_aa: CASSFQGADTQYF

v_call: TRBV29-1
j_call: TRBJ2-5
clone_size: NA
cdr3_aa: CSVDSTPGETQYF

v_call: TRBV7-8
j_call: TRBJ1-1
clone_size: NA
cdr3_aa: CASSPGSGRTEAFF

v_call: TRBV27
j_call: TRBJ2-1
clone_size: NA
cdr3_aa: CASSLRLAIYNEQFF

v_call: TRBV10-3
j_call: TRBJ2-5
clone_size: NA
cdr3_aa: CAISESSRVQETQYF

v_call: TRBV7-2
j_call: TRBJ2-7
clone_size: NA
cdr3_aa: CASSLGQRYEQYF

v_call: TRBV9
j_call: TRBJ1-6
clone_size: NA
cdr3_aa: CASSSQGVSSSPLTLHF

v_call: TRBV18
j_call: TRBJ2-1
clone_size: NA
cdr3_aa: CASSLTSPAGVSYNEQFF

v_call: TRBV13
j_call: TRBJ2-5
clone_size: NA
cdr3_aa: CASSLLVEETQYF

v_call: TRBV5-1
j_call: TRBJ1-1
clone_size: NA
cdr3_aa: CASSLYPMGQLNTEAFF

v_call: TRBV12-3/TRBV12-4
j_call: TRBJ1-3
clone_size: NA
cdr3_aa: CASSLQGAGNTIYF

v_call: TRBV29-1
j_call: TRBJ1-4
clone_size: medium-sized
cdr3_aa: CSVRPGQGGEKLFF

v_call: TRBV20-1
j_call: TRBJ2-5
clone_size: NA
cdr3_aa: CSATGTSDPWETQYF

v_call: TRBV12-3/TRBV12-4
j_call: TRBJ2-5
clone_size: NA
cdr3_aa: CASSPTAGGGETQYF

v_call: TRBV7-9
j_call: TRBJ1-5
clone_size: NA
cdr3_aa: CASSYGTGDHQPQHF

v_call: TRBV9
j_call: TRBJ2-7
clone_size: NA
cdr3_aa: CASSGGGVSYEQYF

v_call: TRBV7-6
j_call: TRBJ1-6
clone_size: NA
cdr3_aa: CASSPDRMGNSPLHF

v_call: TRBV7-6
j_call: TRBJ2-3
clone_size: NA
cdr3_aa: CASSSPGTGDWDTQYF

v_call: TRBV25-1
j_call: TRBJ1-2
clone_size: NA
cdr3_aa: CASSVGWGYTF

v_call: TRBV24-1
j_call: TRBJ2-1
clone_size: NA
cdr3_aa: CATSDFGTSYNEQFF

v_call: TRBV6-5
j_call: TRBJ2-2
clone_size: NA
cdr3_aa: CASSYSMGLAYTGELFF

v_call: TRBV3-1
j_call: TRBJ1-1
clone_size: NA
cdr3_aa: CASSQGGRMNTEAFF

v_call: TRBV7-2
j_call: TRBJ2-5
clone_size: NA
cdr3_aa: CASKTPLAGWETQYF

v_call: TRBV2
j_call: TRBJ2-2
clone_size: NA
cdr3_aa: CASSVVPGELFF

v_call: TRBV7-9
j_call: TRBJ1-3
clone_size: NA
cdr3_aa: CASGSSGNTIYF

v_call: TRBV7-3
j_call: TRBJ1-6
clone_size: NA
cdr3_aa: CASSSGTAGSPLHF

v_call: TRBV11-2
j_call: TRBJ1-5
clone_size: NA
cdr3_aa: CASSLDQGAIQPQHF

v_call: TRBV19
j_call: TRBJ2-1
clone_size: NA
cdr3_aa: CASTSHGAGNEQFF

v_call: TRBV15
j_call: TRBJ2-5
clone_size: NA
cdr3_aa: CATTGGGGSQETQYF

v_call: TRBV14
j_call: TRBJ1-1
clone_size: NA
cdr3_aa: CASSPGGGAGTEAFF

v_call: TRBV6-2/TRBV6-3
j_call: TRBJ2-1
clone_size: NA
cdr3_aa: CASSFGNEQFF

v_call: TRBV7-9
j_call: TRBJ2-1
clone_size: NA
cdr3_aa: CASSLKGLADNEQFF

v_call: TRBV12-3/TRBV12-4
j_call: TRBJ1-5
clone_size: NA
cdr3_aa: CASSPQGGNQPQHF

v_call: TRBV29-1
j_call: TRBJ2-5
clone_size: NA
cdr3_aa: CSARSGALQETQYF

v_call: TRBV5-1
j_call: TRBJ2-3
clone_size: NA
cdr3_aa: CASSPDSGWEDTQYF

v_call: TRBV12-3/TRBV12-4
j_call: TRBJ2-5
clone_size: NA
cdr3_aa: CASSWTGVGSQETQYF